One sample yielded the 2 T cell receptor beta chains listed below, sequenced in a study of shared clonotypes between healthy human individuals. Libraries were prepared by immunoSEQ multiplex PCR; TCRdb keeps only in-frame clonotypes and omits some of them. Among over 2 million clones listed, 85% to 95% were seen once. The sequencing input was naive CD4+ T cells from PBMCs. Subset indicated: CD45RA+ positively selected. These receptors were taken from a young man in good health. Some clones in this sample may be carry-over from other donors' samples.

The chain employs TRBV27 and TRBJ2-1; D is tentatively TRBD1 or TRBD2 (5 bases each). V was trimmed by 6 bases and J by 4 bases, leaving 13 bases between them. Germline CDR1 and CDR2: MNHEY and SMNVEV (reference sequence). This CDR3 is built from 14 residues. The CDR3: CASSRDRRYNEQFF. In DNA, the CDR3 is TGTGCCAGCAGCCGGGACCGACGATACAATGAGCAGTTCTTC.

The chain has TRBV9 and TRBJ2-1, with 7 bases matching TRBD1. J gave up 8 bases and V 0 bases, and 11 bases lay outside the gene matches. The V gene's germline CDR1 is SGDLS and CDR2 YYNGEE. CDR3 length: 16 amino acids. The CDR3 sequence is CASSVAPRQGRDEQFF. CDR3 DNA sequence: TGTGCCAGCAGCGTAGCACCTCGACAGGGCCGGGATGAGCAGTTCTTC.